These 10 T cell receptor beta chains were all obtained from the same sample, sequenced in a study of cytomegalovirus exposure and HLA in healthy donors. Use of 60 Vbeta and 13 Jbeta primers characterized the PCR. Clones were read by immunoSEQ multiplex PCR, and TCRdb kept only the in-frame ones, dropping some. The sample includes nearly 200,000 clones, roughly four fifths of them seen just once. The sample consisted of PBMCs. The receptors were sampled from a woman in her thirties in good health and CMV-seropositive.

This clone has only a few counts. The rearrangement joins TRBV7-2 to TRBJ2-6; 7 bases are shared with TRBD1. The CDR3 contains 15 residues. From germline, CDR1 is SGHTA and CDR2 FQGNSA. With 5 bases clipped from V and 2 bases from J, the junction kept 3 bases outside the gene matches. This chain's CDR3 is CASSVTGTGANVLTF. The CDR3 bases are TGTGCCAGCAGCGTGACAGGGACTGGGGCCAACGTCCTGACTTTC.

CDR3 bases: TGTGCCAGCTCGAAATTTCAGACGGGGATGAACACTGAAGCTTTCTTT. Translation: CASSKFQTGMNTEAFF. The genes are TRBV18 and TRBJ1-1; D not certain. Germline V lookup: CDR1 KGHSH, CDR2 LQKENI. Trimming removed 6 bases from V and 0 bases from J, with 17 bases in between. The CDR3 totals 16 residues.

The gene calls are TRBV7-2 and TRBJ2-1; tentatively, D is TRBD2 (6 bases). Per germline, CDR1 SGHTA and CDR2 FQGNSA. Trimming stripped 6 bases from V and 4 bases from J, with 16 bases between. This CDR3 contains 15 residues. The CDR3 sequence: CASSPGIAEYNEQFF. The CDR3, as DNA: TGTGCCAGCAGTCCAGGGATAGCGGAGTACAATGAGCAGTTCTTC.

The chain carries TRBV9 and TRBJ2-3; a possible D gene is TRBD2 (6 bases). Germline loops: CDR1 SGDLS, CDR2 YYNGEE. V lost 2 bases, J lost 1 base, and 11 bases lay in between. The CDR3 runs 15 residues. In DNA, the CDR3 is TGTGCCAGCAGCGTGGGCCAGCGGGGCACAGATACGCAGTATTTT. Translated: CASSVGQRGTDTQYF.

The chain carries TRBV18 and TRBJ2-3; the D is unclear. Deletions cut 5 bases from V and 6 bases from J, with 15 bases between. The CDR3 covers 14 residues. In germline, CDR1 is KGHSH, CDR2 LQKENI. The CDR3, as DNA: TGTGCCAGCTCATTAGCACGATACGGGGATACGCAGTATTTT. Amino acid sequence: CASSLARYGDTQYF.

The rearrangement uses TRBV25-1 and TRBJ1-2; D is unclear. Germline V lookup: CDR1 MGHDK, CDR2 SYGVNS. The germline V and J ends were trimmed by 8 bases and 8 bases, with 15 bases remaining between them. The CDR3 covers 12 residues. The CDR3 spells CASSRPGDGYTF. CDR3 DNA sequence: TGTGCCAGCTCGAGGCCGGGTGACGGCTACACCTTC.

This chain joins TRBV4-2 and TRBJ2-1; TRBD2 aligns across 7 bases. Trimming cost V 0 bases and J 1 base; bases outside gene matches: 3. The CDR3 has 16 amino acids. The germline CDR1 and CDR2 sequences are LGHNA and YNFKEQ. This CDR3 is CASSQDSAGSYNEQFF. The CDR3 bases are TGTGCCAGCAGCCAAGATTCAGCGGGGTCCTACAATGAGCAGTTCTTC.

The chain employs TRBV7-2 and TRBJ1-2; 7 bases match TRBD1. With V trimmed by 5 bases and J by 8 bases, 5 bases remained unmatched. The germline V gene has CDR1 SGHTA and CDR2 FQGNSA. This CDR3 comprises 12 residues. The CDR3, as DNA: TGTGCCAGCAGCAGGGGGCAGGAAGGCTACACCTTC. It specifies CASSRGQEGYTF.

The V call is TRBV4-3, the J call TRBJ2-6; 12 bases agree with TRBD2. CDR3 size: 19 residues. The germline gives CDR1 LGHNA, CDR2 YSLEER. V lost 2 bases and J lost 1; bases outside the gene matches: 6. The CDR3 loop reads CASSQRTSGTLSGANVLTF. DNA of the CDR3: TGCGCCAGCAGCCAAAGGACTAGCGGGACCCTATCTGGGGCCAACGTCCTGACTTTC.

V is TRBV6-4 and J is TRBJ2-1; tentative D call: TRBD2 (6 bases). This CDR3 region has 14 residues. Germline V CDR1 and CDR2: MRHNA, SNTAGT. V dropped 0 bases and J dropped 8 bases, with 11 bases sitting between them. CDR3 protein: CASSDSTSVHEQFF. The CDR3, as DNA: TGTGCCAGCAGTGACTCGACTAGTGTTCATGAGCAGTTCTTC.